These 19 T cell receptor beta chains originate from one sample sequenced in a study of PD-L1 blockade in urothelial cancer (dated by TCRdb to about 2017). Library generation was performed with the immunoSEQ multiplex PCR assay. This immuneACCESS table, as held by TCRdb, lists in-frame sequences with V and J called but not all clones. Of the missing ones, under half trace to an unresolved V gene in checked studies; the others have no known cause. The sample data list around 33,000 clones, and over 75% of these were observed just once. In total, the top ten clones hold around 3.7% of the sample. Specimen: PBMCs, collected around atezolizumab (anti-PD-L1) treatment. The receptors stem from a man aged 70-80 years with urothelial cancer.

The gene calls are TRBV11-1 and TRBJ2-5; D uncertain. Germline-derived CDR1 and CDR2 are SGHAT and FQDESV (reference sequence). The CDR3 totals 11 residues. V was cut by 8 bases and J by 4 bases, with 8 bases left in between. The CDR3 protein is CASALGETQYF. The CDR3 nucleotides are TGTGCCAGCGCCCTCGGAGAGACCCAGTACTTC.

The rearrangement joins TRBV9 to TRBJ2-7; 8 bases fit TRBD1. V shed 0 bases, J shed 3 bases, and the junction held 5 bases outside the gene matches. Germline V gene sequence: CDR1 SGDLS, CDR2 YYNGEE. CDR3 length: 15 residues. As DNA, the CDR3 is TGTGCCAGCAGCGTAGGATCAGGGGGCATCTACGAGCAGTACTTC. Translation: CASSVGSGGIYEQYF.

CDR3 loop: CATSRTGTGNSEQYF. The CDR3, as DNA: TGTGCCACCAGCAGAACCGGGACAGGGAATTCCGAGCAGTACTTC. The chain is built from TRBV15 and TRBJ2-7; 9 bases agree with TRBD1. The CDR3 consists of 15 residues. The germline gives CDR1 LNHNV, CDR2 YYDKDF (reference sequence). V dropped 2 bases and J dropped 6; count of bases not matched to a gene: 8.

Here the CDR3 reads CASSLGGGRANEQYF. The CDR3 DNA sequence: TGTGCCAGCAGTTTAGGGGGAGGGAGGGCAAACGAGCAGTACTTC. The chain carries TRBV28 and TRBJ2-7, with 7 bases aligning to TRBD2. This CDR3 is built from 15 residues. Unmatched junction bases numbered 9, after V lost 2 bases and J lost 5 bases. Germline CDR1 and CDR2: MDHEN and SYDVKM.

To note about this clone: The same CDR3 can be traced to other DNA sequences in this sample. This rearrangement joins TRBV19 to TRBJ2-1; 10 bases are shared with TRBD1. Trimming at V came to 6 bases and at J to 2 bases, leaving 4 bases not matched to a gene. The CDR3 spans 15 residues. CDR1 and CDR2 (germline): LNHDA, SQIVND (reference sequence). CDR3 residues: CASSPGQGPYNEQFF. As DNA, the CDR3 is TGTGCCAGTAGCCCGGGACAGGGGCCCTACAATGAGCAGTTCTTC.

The chain employs TRBV19 and TRBJ2-2, with D possibly TRBD2 on 7 matching bases. CDR3 size: 13 residues. Trimming removed 5 bases at V and 7 bases at J, with 11 bases between. CDR1 is LNHDA, CDR2 SQIVND, per germline (reference sequence). CDR3 protein: CASSGGGSGELFF. CDR3 nucleotide sequence: TGTGCCAGTAGTGGGGGGGGCAGCGGGGAGCTGTTTTTT.

The V and J genes are TRBV15 and TRBJ2-2; TRBD2 agrees at 9 bases. There are 16 residues in the CDR3. Looked up from germline, CDR1 is LNHNV and CDR2 is YYDKDF (reference sequence). Trimming took 4 bases from V and 7 from J; bases not matched to a gene: 10. The CDR3 region is CATSIRRGGARGELFF. The CDR3 DNA follows: TGTGCCACCAGCATCCGACGCGGGGGGGCGCGCGGGGAGCTGTTTTTT.

This clone showed up just a few times. The chain has TRBV14 and TRBJ1-6; no definite D call. CDR3 length: 15 residues. The V and J ends lost 3 bases and 7 bases respectively, with 13 bases between them. Germline CDR1 is SGHDN and CDR2 is FVKESK. DNA for the CDR3: TGTGCCAGCAGCCAGAGGACCCCGGGGAATTCACCCCTCCACTTT. Translating gives CASSQRTPGNSPLHF.

The table lists this clone with a few counts. J is TRBJ2-7 and V is TRBV4-3, with 8 bases lining up with TRBD1. The CDR3 spans 18 residues. Per germline, CDR1 LGHNA and CDR2 YSLEER. J lost 1 base, V lost 3 bases, and 14 bases had no gene match. CDR3 in amino acids: CASSQSRPWTGNSYEQYF. CDR3 DNA sequence: TGCGCCAGCAGCCAGAGCCGACCCTGGACAGGGAATTCCTACGAGCAGTACTTC.

The J gene is TRBJ1-2, the V gene TRBV5-8, with 9 bases fitting TRBD1. The CDR3 has 15 amino acids. J was trimmed by 7 bases and V by 2 bases; bases with no gene match: 9. CDR1 is SGHTS and CDR2 is YDEGEE in the germline V gene. The CDR3 DNA reads as TGTGCCAGCAGCTTTCCGGGACAGGGAATGGTTGGCTACACCTTC. Residues: CASSFPGQGMVGYTF.

This clone showed up just a few times. The V call is TRBV19, the J call TRBJ2-4; a possible D gene is TRBD2 (5 bases). The germline V gene encodes CDR1 LNHDA and CDR2 SQIVND (reference sequence). The CDR3 is made up of 14 amino acids. Trimming stripped 3 bases from V and 0 bases from J, with 6 bases between. CDR3 sequence reads: CASSMEVAKNIQYF. CDR3 bases: TGTGCCAGTAGTATGGAGGTAGCCAAAAACATTCAGTACTTC. The full variable domain, its missing parts supplied by reference TRBV19 and TRBJ2-4, is DGGITQSPKYLFRKEGQNVTLSCEQNLNHDAMYWYRQDPGQGLRLIYYSQIVNDFQKGDIAEGYSVSREKKESFPLTVTSAQKNPTAFYLCASSMEVAKNIQYFGAGTRLSVL.

The genes are TRBV1 and TRBJ2-5; the tabulated D call, TRBD1, remains unverified against the DNA. TRBV1 is marked as a pseudogene. CDR3 length equals 15 residues. The CDR3 sequence: CTSSHSDRGQETQYF. The DNA for the CDR3 is TGCACCAGCAGCCATTCGGACAGGGGGCAAGAGACCCAGTACTTC.

The rearrangement links TRBV9 to TRBJ1-6; no firm D call. Between the trimmed V and J ends, which lost 6 bases and 5 bases, there was a span of 12 bases. Germline lookup yields CDR1 SGDLS and CDR2 YYNGEE. The CDR3 is 14 residues long. The CDR3 coding sequence is TGTGCCAGCACCGAGGGTTTTCATAATTCACCCCTCCACTTT. This sequence encodes CASTEGFHNSPLHF.

The chain combines TRBV9 with TRBJ1-3; maybe TRBD1 (6 bases). CDR1 is SGDLS, CDR2 YYNGEE, per germline. CDR3 length equals 15 residues. V lost 2 bases and J 2 bases, leaving 11 bases between the germline ends. The CDR3 is CASSVGAGTGNTIYF. The DNA for the CDR3 is TGTGCCAGCAGCGTGGGGGCAGGGACTGGAAACACCATATATTTT. Using reference TRBV9 and TRBJ1-3 for the parts outside the CDR3, the full variable domain is DSGVTQTPKHLITATGQRVTLRCSPRSGDLSVYWYQQSLDQGLQFLIQYYNGEERAKGNILERFSAQQFPDLHSELNLSSLELGDSALYFCASSVGAGTGNTIYFGEGSWLTVV.

The rearrangement joins TRBV28 to TRBJ1-5; a possible D gene is TRBD1 (5 bases). V shed 3 bases and J shed 4 bases, with 10 bases lying between them. From germline, CDR1 is MDHEN and CDR2 SYDVKM. This CDR3 comprises 14 residues. This CDR3 is CASSLGRGNQPQHF. The CDR3 nucleotides are TGTGCCAGCAGTTTGGGGAGGGGAAATCAGCCCCAGCATTTT.

V usage is TRBV29-1 and J usage is TRBJ2-5, with TRBD2 matching over 10 bases. Germline V CDR1 and CDR2: SQVTM, ANQGSEA. The junction had 1 base not matched to a gene; V was cut back by 7 bases and J by 5 bases. CDR3 size: 11 residues. The CDR3 sequence: CSETSGETQYF. The CDR3 bases are TGCAGCGAGACTAGCGGGGAGACCCAGTACTTC.

This sequence joins TRBV30 and TRBJ1-6; TRBD1 matches at 8 bases. V lost 6 bases and J lost 6; bases outside the gene matches: 4. The length of the CDR3 is 13 residues. Germline loops: CDR1 GTSNPN, CDR2 SVGIG (reference sequence). The CDR3 DNA sequence: TGTGCCTGTGACAGGGGTGGTAATTCACCCCTCCACTTT. This sequence encodes CACDRGGNSPLHF.

The V gene is TRBV15, the J gene TRBJ1-1; 9 nucleotides align to TRBD1. V trimming: 5 bases; J trimming: 5 bases; junction bases outside the gene matches: 3. The CDR3 is 13 residues long. Per germline, CDR1 LNHNV and CDR2 YYDKDF (reference sequence). Here the CDR3 reads CATSFDRGTEAFF. For the CDR3, the DNA is TGTGCCACCAGCTTTGACAGGGGGACTGAAGCTTTCTTT.

By its share, this clone is medium-sized. This chain connects TRBV27 to TRBJ1-1; D is unresolved. The CDR3 loop spans 15 amino acids. Trimming pared 4 bases from V and 1 base from J, leaving 13 bases between. Germline CDR1 and CDR2: MNHEY and SMNVEV (reference sequence). The CDR3 protein is CASSSPAGPNTEAFF. The DNA of the CDR3 is TGTGCCAGCAGTTCCCCTGCAGGCCCGAACACTGAAGCTTTCTTT.